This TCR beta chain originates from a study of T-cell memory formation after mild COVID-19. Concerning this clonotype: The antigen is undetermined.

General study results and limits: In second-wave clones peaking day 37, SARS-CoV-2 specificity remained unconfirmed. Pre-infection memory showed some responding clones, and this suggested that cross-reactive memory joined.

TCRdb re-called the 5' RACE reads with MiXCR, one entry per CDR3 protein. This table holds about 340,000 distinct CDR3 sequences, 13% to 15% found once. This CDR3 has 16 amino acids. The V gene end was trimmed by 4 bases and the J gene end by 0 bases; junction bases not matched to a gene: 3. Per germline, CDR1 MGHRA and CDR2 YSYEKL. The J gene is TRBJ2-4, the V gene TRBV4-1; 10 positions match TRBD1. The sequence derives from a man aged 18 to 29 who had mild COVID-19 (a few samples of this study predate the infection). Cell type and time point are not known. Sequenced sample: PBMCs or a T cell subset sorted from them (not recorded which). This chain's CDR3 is CASSPGTGVAKNIQYF. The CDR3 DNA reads TGCGCCAGCAGCCCTGGGACAGGGGTAGCCAAAAACATTCAGTACTTC.